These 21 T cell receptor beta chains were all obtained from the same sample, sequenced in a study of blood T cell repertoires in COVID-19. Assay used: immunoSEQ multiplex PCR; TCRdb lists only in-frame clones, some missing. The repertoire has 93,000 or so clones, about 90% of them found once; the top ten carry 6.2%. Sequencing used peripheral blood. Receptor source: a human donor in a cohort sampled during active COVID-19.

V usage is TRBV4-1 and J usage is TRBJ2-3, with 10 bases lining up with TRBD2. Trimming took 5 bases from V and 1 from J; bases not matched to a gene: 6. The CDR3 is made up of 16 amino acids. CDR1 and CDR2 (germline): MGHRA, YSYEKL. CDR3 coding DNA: TGCGCCAGCAGCTCCTGGACTAGCGGCCGCACAGATACGCAGTATTTT. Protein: CASSSWTSGRTDTQYF.

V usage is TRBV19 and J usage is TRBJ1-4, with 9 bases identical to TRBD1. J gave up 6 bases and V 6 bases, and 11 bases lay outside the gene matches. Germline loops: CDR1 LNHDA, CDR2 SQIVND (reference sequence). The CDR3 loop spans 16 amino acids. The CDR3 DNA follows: TGTGCCAGTAGGCCGGGACAGGGAAAAGTGGATGAAAAACTGTTTTTT. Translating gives CASRPGQGKVDEKLFF.

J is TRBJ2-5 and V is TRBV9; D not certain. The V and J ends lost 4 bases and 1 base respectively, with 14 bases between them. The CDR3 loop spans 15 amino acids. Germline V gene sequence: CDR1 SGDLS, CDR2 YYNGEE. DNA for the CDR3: TGTGCCAGCAGCCAAAGTGGCGGCTCCCAAGAGACCCAGTACTTC. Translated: CASSQSGGSQETQYF.

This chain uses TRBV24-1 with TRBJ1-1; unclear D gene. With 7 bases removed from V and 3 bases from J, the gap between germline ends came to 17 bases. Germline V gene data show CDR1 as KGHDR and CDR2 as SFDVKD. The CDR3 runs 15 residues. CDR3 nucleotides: TGTGCCACCAGCGATGCCGCCAGCGGGGACACTGAAGCTTTCTTT. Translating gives CATSDAASGDTEAFF.

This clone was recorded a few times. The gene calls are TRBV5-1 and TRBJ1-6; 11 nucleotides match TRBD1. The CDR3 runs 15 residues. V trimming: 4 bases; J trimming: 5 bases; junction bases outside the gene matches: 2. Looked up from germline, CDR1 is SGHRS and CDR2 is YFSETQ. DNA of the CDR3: TGCGCCAGCAGCCGGACAGGGGGCAATAATTCACCCCTCCACTTT. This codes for CASSRTGGNNSPLHF. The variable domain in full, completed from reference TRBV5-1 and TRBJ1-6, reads KAGVTQTPRYLIKTRGQQVTLSCSPISGHRSVSWYQQTPGQGLQFLFEYFSETQRNKGNFPGRFSGRQFSNSRSEMNVSTLELGDSALYLCASSRTGGNNSPLHFGNGTRLTVT.

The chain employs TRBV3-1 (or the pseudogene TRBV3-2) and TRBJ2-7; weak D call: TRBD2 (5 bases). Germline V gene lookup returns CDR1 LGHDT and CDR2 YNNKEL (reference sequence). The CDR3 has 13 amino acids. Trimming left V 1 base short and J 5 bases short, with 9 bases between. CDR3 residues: CASSQAMTNEQYF. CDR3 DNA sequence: TGTGCCAGCAGCCAAGCCATGACTAACGAGCAGTACTTC.

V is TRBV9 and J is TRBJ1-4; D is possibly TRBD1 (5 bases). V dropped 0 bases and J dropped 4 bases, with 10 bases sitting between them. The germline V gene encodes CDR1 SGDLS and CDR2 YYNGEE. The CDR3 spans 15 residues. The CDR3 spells CASSVEYRSNEKLFF. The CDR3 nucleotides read TGTGCCAGCAGCGTAGAATACAGGAGTAATGAAAAACTGTTTTTT.

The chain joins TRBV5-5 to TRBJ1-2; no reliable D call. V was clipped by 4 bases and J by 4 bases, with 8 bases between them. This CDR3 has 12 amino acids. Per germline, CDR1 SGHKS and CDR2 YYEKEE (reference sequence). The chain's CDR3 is CASSHEGYGYTF. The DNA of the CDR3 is TGTGCCAGCAGCCACGAGGGCTATGGCTACACCTTC.

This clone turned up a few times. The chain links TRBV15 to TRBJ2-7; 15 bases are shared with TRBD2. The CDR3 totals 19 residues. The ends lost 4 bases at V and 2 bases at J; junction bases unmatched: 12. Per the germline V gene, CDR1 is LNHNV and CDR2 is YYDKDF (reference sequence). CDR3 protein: CATSKSRGLAGGVPYEQYF. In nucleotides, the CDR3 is TGTGCCACCAGCAAGTCGAGGGGACTAGCGGGGGGTGTCCCCTACGAGCAGTACTTC.

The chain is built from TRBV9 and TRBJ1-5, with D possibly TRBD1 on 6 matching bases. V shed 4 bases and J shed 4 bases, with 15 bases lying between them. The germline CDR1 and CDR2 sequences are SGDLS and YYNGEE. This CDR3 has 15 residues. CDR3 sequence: CASSLSGDANQPQHF. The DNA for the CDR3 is TGTGCCAGCAGCCTATCAGGGGACGCGAATCAGCCCCAGCATTTT.

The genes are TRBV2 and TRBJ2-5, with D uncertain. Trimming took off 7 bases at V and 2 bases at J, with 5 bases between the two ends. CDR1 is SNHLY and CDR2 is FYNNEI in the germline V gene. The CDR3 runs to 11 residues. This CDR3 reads CASKLQETQYF. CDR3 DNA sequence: TGTGCCAGCAAACTACAAGAGACCCAGTACTTC.

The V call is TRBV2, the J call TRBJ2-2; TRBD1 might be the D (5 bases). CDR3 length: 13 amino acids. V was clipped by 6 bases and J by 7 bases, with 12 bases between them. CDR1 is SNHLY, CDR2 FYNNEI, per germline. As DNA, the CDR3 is TGTGCCAGCAGGACAGCCTACCGCGGGGAGCTGTTTTTT. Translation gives CASRTAYRGELFF.

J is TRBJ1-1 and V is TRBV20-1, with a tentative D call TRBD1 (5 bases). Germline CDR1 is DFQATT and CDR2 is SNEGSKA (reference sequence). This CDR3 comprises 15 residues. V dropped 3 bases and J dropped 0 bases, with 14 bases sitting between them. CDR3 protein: CSASLGGLLNTEAFF. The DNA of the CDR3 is TGCAGTGCTAGTTTGGGGGGGTTGCTGAACACTGAAGCTTTCTTT.

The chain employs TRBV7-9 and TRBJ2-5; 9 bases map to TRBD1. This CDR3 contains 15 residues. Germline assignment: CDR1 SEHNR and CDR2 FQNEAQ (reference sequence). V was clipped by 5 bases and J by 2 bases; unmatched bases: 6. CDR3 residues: CASSPMGQGQETQYF. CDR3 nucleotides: TGTGCCAGCAGCCCCATGGGACAGGGACAAGAGACCCAGTACTTC.

The CDR3 DNA reads TGTGCCACTCAATCGACAGGCCGATCCACTGAAGCTTTCTTT. Encoded protein: CATQSTGRSTEAFF. The V and J genes are TRBV19 and TRBJ1-1; tentatively, D is TRBD1 (6 bases). Trimming stripped 10 bases from V and 4 bases from J, with 19 bases between. This CDR3 contains 14 residues. Germline V gene data show CDR1 as LNHDA and CDR2 as SQIVND (reference sequence).

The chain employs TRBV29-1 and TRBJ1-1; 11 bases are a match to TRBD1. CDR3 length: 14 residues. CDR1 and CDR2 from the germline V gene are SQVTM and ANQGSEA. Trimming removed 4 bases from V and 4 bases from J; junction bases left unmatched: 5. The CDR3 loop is CSVGTGTGGTEAFF. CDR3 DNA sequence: TGCAGCGTTGGAACCGGGACAGGGGGCACTGAAGCTTTCTTT.

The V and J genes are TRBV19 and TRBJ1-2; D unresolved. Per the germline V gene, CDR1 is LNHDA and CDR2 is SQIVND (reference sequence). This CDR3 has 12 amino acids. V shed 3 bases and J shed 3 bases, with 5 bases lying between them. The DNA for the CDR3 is TGTGCCAGTAGTATGGGCCACTATGGCTACACCTTC. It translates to CASSMGHYGYTF. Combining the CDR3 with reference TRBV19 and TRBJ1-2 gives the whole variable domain DGGITQSPKYLFRKEGQNVTLSCEQNLNHDAMYWYRQDPGQGLRLIYYSQIVNDFQKGDIAEGYSVSREKKESFPLTVTSAQKNPTAFYLCASSMGHYGYTFGSGTRLTVV.

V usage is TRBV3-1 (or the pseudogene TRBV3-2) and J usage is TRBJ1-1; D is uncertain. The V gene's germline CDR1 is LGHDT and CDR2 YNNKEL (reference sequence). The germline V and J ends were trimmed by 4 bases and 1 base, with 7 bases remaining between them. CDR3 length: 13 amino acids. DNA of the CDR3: TGTGCCAGCAGCCCCCGACAGAACACTGAAGCTTTCTTT. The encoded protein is CASSPRQNTEAFF.

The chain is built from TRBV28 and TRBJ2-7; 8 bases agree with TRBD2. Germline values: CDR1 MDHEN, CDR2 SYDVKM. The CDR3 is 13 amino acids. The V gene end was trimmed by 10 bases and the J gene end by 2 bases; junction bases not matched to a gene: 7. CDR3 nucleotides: TGTGCCACCGGGGGGGTAGCGCCCTACGAGCAGTACTTC. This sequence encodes CATGGVAPYEQYF.

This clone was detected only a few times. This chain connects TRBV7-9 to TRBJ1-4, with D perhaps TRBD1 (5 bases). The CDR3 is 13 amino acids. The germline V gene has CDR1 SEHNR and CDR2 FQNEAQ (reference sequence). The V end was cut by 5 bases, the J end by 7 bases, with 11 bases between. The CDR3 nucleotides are TGTGCCAGCAGCCCGGGGGGGAGTGAAAAACTGTTTTTT. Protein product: CASSPGGSEKLFF. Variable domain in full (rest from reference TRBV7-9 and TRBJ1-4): DTGVSQNPRHKITKRGQNVTFRCDPISEHNRLYWYRQTLGQGPEFLTYFQNEAQLEKSRLLSDRFSAERPKGSFSTLEIQRTEQGDSAMYLCASSPGGSEKLFFGSGTQLSVL.

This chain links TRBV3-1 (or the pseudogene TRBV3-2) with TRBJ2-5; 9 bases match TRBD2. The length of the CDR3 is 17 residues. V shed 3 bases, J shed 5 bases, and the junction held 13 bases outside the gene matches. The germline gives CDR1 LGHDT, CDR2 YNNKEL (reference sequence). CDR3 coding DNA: TGTGCCAGCAGCCACCTACTTATCCAGCGGGGGGACGAGACCCAGTACTTC. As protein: CASSHLLIQRGDETQYF.